The rows below give T cell receptor beta chains drawn from one sample of a study of memory CD4+ T cells and cytomegalovirus serostatus. This table comes from immunoSEQ multiplex PCR, and its TCRdb copy is limited to in-frame clones, with some not included. This table holds under 80,000 clones, roughly 78% found once. Input material: memory CD4+ T cells from blood. The receptors derive from an adult in good health and CMV-seropositive. Each CDR3 is given with its conserved first and last residue. A D gene is named only where the DNA matches it firmly. Clone size is shown for a subset of rows, as once, few, many or a class of expanded clone.

D gene	CDR3 length	J gene	V gene	clone size	CDR3 protein	CDR3 DNA
-	13	TRBJ2-2	TRBV19	-	CASSGAHTGELFF	TGTGCCAGTTCAGGGGCCCACACCGGGGAGCTGTTTTTT
-	11	TRBJ1-2	TRBV9	-	CASSVNYGYTF	TGTGCCAGCAGCGTCAACTATGGCTACACCTTC
-	16	TRBJ2-3	TRBV11-2	few	CASSPRRGISTDTQYF	TGTGCCAGCAGCCCACGGAGGGGGATTAGCACAGATACGCAGTATTTT
-	10	TRBJ1-2	TRBV20-1	-	CTGVRGGYTF	TGCACCGGCGTGCGGGGTGGCTACACCTTC
-	14	TRBJ1-3	TRBV11-3	-	CASSSYRAGNTIYF	TGTGCCAGCAGCTCCTACAGGGCTGGAAACACCATATATTTT
-	14	TRBJ1-3	TRBV30	-	CAWSVTRRGNTIYF	TGTGCCTGGAGTGTGACCAGACGTGGAAACACCATATATTTT
-	13	TRBJ1-4	TRBV6-1	-	CASSEVRDEKLFF	TGTGCCAGCAGTGAGGTGAGGGATGAAAAACTGTTTTTT
TRBD2	15	TRBJ2-1	TRBV9	few	CASSLGAGVGNEQFF	TGTGCCAGCAGCCTCGGTGCGGGAGTAGGCAATGAGCAGTTCTTC
-	14	TRBJ1-2	TRBV10-3	-	CAISDARGEDGYTF	TGTGCCATCAGTGACGCGAGGGGGGAGGATGGCTACACCTTC
TRBD1	15	TRBJ1-2	TRBV27	-	CASSRDRGRGEGYTF	TGTGCCAGCAGTCGCGACAGGGGGCGAGGAGAAGGCTACACCTTC
-	12	TRBJ2-7	TRBV30	-	CAWDGMSYEQYF	TGTGCCTGGGATGGTATGTCCTACGAGCAGTACTTC
TRBD1	13	TRBJ1-6	TRBV2	-	CASRPTGDSPLHF	TGTGCCAGCAGGCCTACAGGGGATTCACCCCTCCACTTT
TRBD2	17	TRBJ2-5	TRBV14	-	CASRGGITSGRMETQYF	TGTGCCAGCAGGGGAGGGATTACTAGCGGGAGAATGGAGACCCAGTACTTC
-	12	TRBJ1-1	TRBV30	few	CAWSWEGTEAFF	TGTGCCTGGAGTTGGGAGGGGACTGAAGCTTTCTTT
TRBD1	17	TRBJ1-2	TRBV29-1	-	CSVEDLRQGAGRGGYTF	TGCAGCGTTGAAGATCTGAGACAGGGGGCCGGGAGAGGCGGCTACACCTTC
TRBD1	18	TRBJ1-1	TRBV7-9	once	CASSPLRAVGRGLAEAFF	TGTGCCAGCAGCCCCCTCAGGGCGGTGGGCAGGGGGCTAGCTGAAGCTTTCTTT
-	16	TRBJ1-4	TRBV13	-	CASSLGIGGPNEKLFF	TGTGCCAGCAGCTTAGGGATCGGGGGGCCGAATGAAAAACTGTTTTTT
-	14	TRBJ1-1	TRBV5-1	few	CASSLRSGNTEAFF	TGCGCCAGCAGCTTACGGTCAGGGAACACTGAAGCTTTCTTT
-	14	TRBJ1-1	TRBV18	-	CASSPTGEPATGFF	TGTGCCAGCTCACCAACTGGGGAGCCCGCTACAGGCTTCTTT
-	14	TRBJ1-1	TRBV5-5	-	CASSFNARSTEAFF	TGTGCCAGCAGCTTTAATGCAAGGAGCACTGAAGCTTTCTTT
-	15	TRBJ2-5	TRBV10-3	-	CAISESVFGGKTQYF	TGTGCCATCAGTGAGTCGGTGTTTGGGGGTAAGACCCAGTACTTC
TRBD1	15	TRBJ1-4	TRBV19	-	CASRWGDRVNEKLFF	TGTGCCAGTAGATGGGGAGACAGGGTAAATGAAAAACTGTTTTTT
TRBD1	16	TRBJ1-2	TRBV5-1	-	CASSLAGGQQGNGYTF	TGCGCCAGCAGCTTGGCCGGGGGACAGCAAGGGAATGGCTACACCTTC
-	14	TRBJ1-1	TRBV28	-	CASSLQADYTEAFF	TGTGCCAGCAGTTTACAGGCGGATTACACTGAAGCTTTCTTT
TRBD2	16	TRBJ2-3	TRBV11-2	few	CASSAGLAGGTDTQYF	TGTGCCAGCAGCGCGGGACTAGCGGGGGGCACAGATACGCAGTATTTT
-	16	TRBJ1-2	TRBV9	once	CASSVGSGVESGGYTF	TGTGCCAGCAGCGTAGGGTCGGGGGTAGAGTCGGGTGGCTACACCTTC
-	15	TRBJ2-1	TRBV5-8	-	CASSLGSSQYNEQFF	TGTGCCAGCAGCTTGGGGAGTTCCCAGTACAATGAGCAGTTCTTC
-	13	TRBJ1-2	TRBV6-1	-	CASSEVGGRGYTF	TGTGCCAGCAGTGAAGTCGGGGGACGCGGCTACACCTTC
-	16	TRBJ1-3	TRBV5-6	-	CASSGGTAGSGNTIYF	TGTGCCAGCAGCGGGGGGACGGCTGGCTCTGGAAACACCATATATTTT
-	12	TRBJ2-7	TRBV18	-	CASSPTSGEQYF	TGTGCCAGCTCACCGACTTCTGGGGAGCAGTACTTC
-	14	TRBJ2-2	TRBV19	-	CASRPTFESGELFF	TGTGCCAGTAGGCCCACGTTCGAATCCGGGGAGCTGTTTTTT
-	13	TRBJ2-5	TRBV30	-	CAWSVAGTETQYF	TGTGCCTGGAGTGTAGCTGGGACAGAGACCCAGTACTTC
-	14	TRBJ1-2	TRBV7-2	-	CASSLARPDGGYTF	TGTGCCAGCAGCTTAGCCCGGCCCGATGGCGGCTACACCTTC
TRBD1	14	TRBJ1-1	TRBV5-6	-	CASSPDRVGTEAFF	TGTGCCAGCAGCCCGGACAGGGTAGGGACTGAAGCTTTCTTT
TRBD1	16	TRBJ1-2	TRBV10-3	once	CAISDRTGALNYGYTF	TGTGCCATCAGTGACCGGACAGGGGCTCTTAACTATGGCTACACCTTC
TRBD1	13	TRBJ1-1	TRBV18	-	CASSRDRDTEAFF	TGTGCCAGCTCCAGGGACAGGGACACTGAAGCTTTCTTT
-	14	TRBJ1-2	TRBV18	-	CASSPPTGSGGYTF	TGTGCCAGCTCACCACCGACGGGGAGTGGCGGCTACACCTTC
-	12	TRBJ1-1	TRBV6-1	-	CASSEDTGEAFF	TGTGCCAGCAGTGAAGACACCGGTGAAGCTTTCTTT
TRBD1	13	TRBJ1-1	TRBV2	-	CASRGDRGTEAFF	TGTGCCAGCAGGGGAGACAGGGGCACTGAAGCTTTCTTT
-	16	TRBJ2-1	TRBV5-1	-	CASSLAGVSSGNEQFF	TGCGCCAGCAGCTTGGCCGGGGTTTCTTCAGGCAATGAGCAGTTCTTC
-	15	TRBJ1-4	TRBV11-3	-	CASTFRPSTNEKLFF	TGTGCCAGCACCTTCAGACCCTCAACTAATGAAAAACTGTTTTTT
TRBD1	14	TRBJ1-2	TRBV2	-	CAGRDRASNYGYTF	TGTGCCGGCAGGGACAGGGCCTCTAACTATGGCTACACCTTC
-	14	TRBJ1-1	TRBV19	-	CASSRSRTTPEAFF	TGTGCCAGTAGCAGATCAAGGACGACCCCTGAAGCTTTCTTT
-	12	TRBJ1-2	TRBV30	-	CAWYLGGYGYTF	TGTGCCTGGTACCTGGGGGGCTATGGCTACACCTTC
-	14	TRBJ2-3	TRBV2	-	CASSGAASTDTQYF	TGTGCCAGCTCAGGAGCGGCTTCCACAGATACGCAGTATTTT
-	13	TRBJ2-1	TRBV14	-	CASSQAMGNEQFF	TGTGCCAGCAGCCAAGCAATGGGAAATGAGCAGTTCTTC
-	17	TRBJ1-4	TRBV11-2	-	CASTPLRGRTKGEKLFF	TGTGCCAGCACCCCTCTTCGGGGACGGACGAAAGGTGAAAAACTGTTTTTT
TRBD1	13	TRBJ1-2	TRBV30	few	CACQQGTLYGYTF	TGTGCCTGCCAACAGGGGACCCTCTATGGCTACACCTTC
-	13	TRBJ2-4	TRBV19	-	CASSNGGENIQYF	TGTGCCAGTAGTAACGGGGGCGAAAACATTCAGTACTTC
-	12	TRBJ2-1	TRBV7-2	-	CASSGAYNEQFF	TGTGCCAGCAGCGGAGCCTACAATGAGCAGTTCTTC
-	13	TRBJ2-3	TRBV7-2	few	CASSLLGPDTQYF	TGTGCCAGCAGCTTGCTGGGCCCAGATACGCAGTATTTT
-	13	TRBJ2-4	TRBV6-6	-	CASSYVGADIQYF	TGTGCCAGCAGTTACGTGGGTGCAGACATTCAGTACTTC
-	13	TRBJ1-4	TRBV15	-	CATSRSGNEKLFF	TGTGCCACCAGCAGATCGGGGAATGAAAAACTGTTTTTT
-	15	TRBJ2-3	TRBV27	-	CASSSQRDIADTQYF	TGTGCCAGCAGTTCCCAGCGGGACATTGCAGATACGCAGTATTTT
TRBD1	13	TRBJ1-1	TRBV19	once	CASSIGRGGVRFF	TGTGCCAGTAGTATAGGCAGGGGGGGTGTTCGTTTCTTT
-	16	TRBJ2-3	TRBV18	-	CASSTGSSVDTDTQYF	TGTGCCAGCTCAACCGGTTCCAGCGTCGACACAGATACGCAGTATTTT